One sample yielded the 15 T cell receptor beta chains listed below, sequenced in a study of T cell responses to AZD1222 COVID-19 vaccine. Here immunoSEQ multiplex PCR was the method, and the copy in TCRdb shows in-frame clones only, minus some. The sample has 73,000 or so clones; 75% to 85% are singletons. The specimen comprised peripheral blood, sampled on day 0 of AZD1222 vaccination. Receptors originate from an adult in good health.

The chain links TRBV11-2 to TRBJ2-7, with TRBD1 matching 9 bases. With V trimmed by 4 bases and J by 3 bases, 10 bases remained unmatched. The CDR3 loop spans 16 amino acids. Looked up from germline, CDR1 is SGHAT and CDR2 is FQNNGV. The CDR3 here is CASSSTGGSGVYEQYF. Here the CDR3 DNA reads TGTGCCAGCAGCTCCACAGGGGGCTCGGGGGTCTACGAGCAGTACTTC. The whole variable domain, remainder taken from reference TRBV11-2 and TRBJ2-7, is EAGVAQSPRYKIIEKRQSVAFWCNPISGHATLYWYQQILGQGPKLLIQFQNNGVVDDSQLPKDRFSAERLKGVDSTLKIQPAKLEDSAVYLCASSSTGGSGVYEQYFGPGTRLTVT.

This chain links TRBV4-1 with TRBJ2-1; the D gene is possibly TRBD1 (6 bases). The CDR3 is 16 amino acids. Trimming took off 1 base at V and 5 bases at J, with 15 bases between the two ends. Germline CDR1 is MGHRA and CDR2 is YSYEKL. CDR3 region: CASSQGHRVGNNEQFF. The DNA of the CDR3 is TGCGCCAGCAGCCAAGGTCACAGGGTTGGAAACAATGAGCAGTTCTTC.

J is TRBJ1-6 and V is TRBV28, with no clear D. Per the germline V gene, CDR1 is MDHEN and CDR2 is SYDVKM. This CDR3 has 14 residues. The V and J ends lost 3 bases and 4 bases respectively, with 7 bases between them. The CDR3 protein is CASSFREYNSPLHF. CDR3 bases: TGTGCCAGCAGTTTTAGGGAGTATAATTCACCCCTCCACTTT. The variable domain in full, completed from reference TRBV28 and TRBJ1-6, reads DVKVTQSSRYLVKRTGEKVFLECVQDMDHENMFWYRQDPGLGLRLIYFSYDVKMKEKGDIPEGYSVSREKKERFSLILESASTNQTSMYLCASSFREYNSPLHFGNGTRLTVT.

CDR3 sequence: CASYQNRGPTSYNEQFF. The CDR3 nucleotides read TGTGCCAGCTACCAGAACAGGGGACCCACTTCCTACAATGAGCAGTTCTTC. The chain joins TRBV27 to TRBJ2-1, with 7 bases lining up with TRBD1. V shed 8 bases, J shed 1 base, and the junction held 14 bases outside the gene matches. Germline V lookup: CDR1 MNHEY, CDR2 SMNVEV (reference sequence). The CDR3 loop spans 17 amino acids.

The chain links TRBV2 to TRBJ1-1; D possibly corresponds to TRBD1 (6 bases). V was shortened by 5 bases and J by 4 bases, with 17 bases between the two germline ends. Germline CDR1 and CDR2: SNHLY and FYNNEI. The CDR3 is made up of 15 amino acids. This CDR3 reads CASSSQGSGSTEAFF. The DNA of the CDR3 is TGTGCCAGCAGTTCACAGGGTAGTGGTAGCACTGAAGCTTTCTTT.

The rearrangement links TRBV9 to TRBJ2-6; no clear D gene. The CDR3 totals 16 residues. Trimming left V 0 bases short and J 4 bases short, with 11 bases between. Germline V gene data show CDR1 as SGDLS and CDR2 as YYNGEE. The CDR3 DNA follows: TGTGCCAGCAGCGTAGTAGTAGGGTCGGGGGCCAACGTCCTGACTTTC. As protein: CASSVVVGSGANVLTF.

Worth noting for this clone: One junction end disagrees with the germline gene, perhaps due to a read error. The gene calls are TRBV6-1 and TRBJ1-2; D unresolved. The germline gives CDR1 MNHNS, CDR2 SASEGT. The CDR3 consists of 12 residues. Here the CDR3 reads CASSEALRERRF. The CDR3 coding sequence is TGTGCCAGCAGTGAAGCGTTGAGGGAACGTCGCTTC.

The rearrangement joins TRBV2 to TRBJ1-5, with D possibly TRBD1 on 6 matching bases. Trimming took off 4 bases at V and 0 bases at J, with 10 bases between the two ends. Germline V gene sequence: CDR1 SNHLY, CDR2 FYNNEI. There are 15 residues in the CDR3. CDR3 bases: TGTGCCAGCAGTGCCGACAGGAATAGCAATCAGCCCCAGCATTTT. Protein: CASSADRNSNQPQHF.

This clone is a singleton in its sample. The chain links TRBV29-1 to TRBJ2-7; maybe TRBD1 (7 bases). There are 15 residues in the CDR3. The germline V gene encodes CDR1 SQVTM and CDR2 ANQGSEA. V lost 1 base and J 4 bases, leaving 17 bases between the germline ends. The CDR3 protein is CSVEVRRGRRYEQYF. In nucleotides, the CDR3 is TGCAGCGTTGAAGTCAGGAGGGGGCGAAGGTACGAGCAGTACTTC.

The V and J genes are TRBV5-1 and TRBJ2-7; maybe TRBD2 (6 bases). The germline V and J ends were trimmed by 0 bases and 7 bases, with 8 bases remaining between them. CDR1 is SGHRS, CDR2 YFSETQ, per germline. The CDR3 length is 12 residues. CDR3 protein: CASSLVGGEQYF. CDR3 in DNA: TGCGCCAGCAGCTTGGTGGGAGGAGAGCAGTACTTC.

The chain links TRBV6-5 to TRBJ1-2; D uncertain. The germline V gene encodes CDR1 MNHEY and CDR2 SVGAGI. This CDR3 is built from 15 residues. Trimming stripped 0 bases from V and 2 bases from J, with 10 bases between. The DNA of the CDR3 is TGTGCCAGCAGTTACTCCTATGGCCGCAACTATGGCTACACCTTC. Translation: CASSYSYGRNYGYTF.

The CDR3 DNA reads as TGTGCCAGCAGTTACGAGGCGCGGGCCGAGACCCAGTACTTC. The encoded protein is CASSYEARAETQYF. The rearrangement joins TRBV6-2 or TRBV6-3 to TRBJ2-5, with D maybe TRBD2 (5 bases). Trimming shortened V by 2 bases and J by 5 bases, and 12 bases separated the two germline ends. The CDR3 loop spans 14 amino acids. Germline V gene sequence: CDR1 MNHEY, CDR2 SVGEGT.

The V gene is TRBV2, the J gene TRBJ1-5, with D maybe TRBD1 (5 bases). V lost 1 base, J lost 4 bases, and 8 bases lay in between. The CDR3 runs 14 residues. Looked up from germline, CDR1 is SNHLY and CDR2 is FYNNEI. The DNA of the CDR3 is TGTGCCAGCAGTGAAGGGACAAATAATCAGCCCCAGCATTTT. Translation: CASSEGTNNQPQHF.

CDR3 sequence (DNA): TGTGCCAGCAGAGGGAACTCCTACGAGCAGTACTTC. Amino acids: CASRGNSYEQYF. The chain links TRBV27 to TRBJ2-7; D is uncertain. V was shortened by 6 bases and J by 0 bases, with 6 bases between the two germline ends. CDR3 length: 12 amino acids. Germline V gene sequence: CDR1 MNHEY, CDR2 SMNVEV (reference sequence).

This rearrangement joins TRBV4-3 to TRBJ2-6, with D unresolved. Trimming cost V 4 bases and J 0 bases, with 13 bases left between them. The germline CDR1 and CDR2 sequences are LGHNA and YSLEER. This CDR3 comprises 17 residues. CDR3 nucleotide sequence: TGCGCCAGCAGCCCATCGATGGTGTTCTCTGGGGCCAACGTCCTGACTTTC. It translates to CASSPSMVFSGANVLTF.